Listed below are T cell receptor beta chains from one sample, sequenced in a study of regulatory dendritic cells for organ transplantation. Assay: immunoSEQ multiplex PCR; the TCRdb copy retains only in-frame clones and omits some. The sample yields over 10,000 clones, roughly 89% seen once. Which antigens these TCRs recognize remains unknown. Sequencing input: naive CD8+ T cells from blood cultured with regulatory dendritic cells. Every receptor here comes from a human donor in good health. The conserved cysteine and the conserved F or W are not part of the CDR3 here. Each record gives: clone size, V gene, CDR3 protein. Not all rows give a size; the values are once, few, many and, for expanded clones, a class.

>-|TRBV6-6
ASSYTGFGNEKLF
>-|TRBV12-2
ASRLARRREPRTDTQY
>-|TRBV10-3
AIGSDMGYGYT
>-|TRBV10-3
AISGTGEKLF
>-|TRBV2
ASGFDSHRNTEAF
>once|TRBV6-5
ASSQGQGQNEQF
>-|TRBV6-5
ASSYTEGTLQY
>-|TRBV27
ASSLTGGLGDEQY
>-|TRBV9
ASSEGTSGSRSGETQY
>-|TRBV11-2
ASSSGTSGMGRETQY
>-|TRBV27
ASSLYRGETEAF
>-|TRBV6-5
ASSYLGSEQY
>once|TRBV28
ASSFRTSASYEQY
>-|TRBV5-4
ASSQVTGPTVYEQY
>-|TRBV28
ASSFGVTEAF
>-|TRBV6-5
ASSSPGQGGYEQY
>-|TRBV9
ASSVDGESWPQH
>few|TRBV9
ASSVGSYGYT
>-|TRBV14
ASSLGTSGSNEQF
>-|TRBV6-1
ASTAWWSGTEAF
>few|TRBV9
ASSVGTSGYNEQF
>few|TRBV9
ASSADGGPYGYT
>-|TRBV27
ASSMDRGNEKLF
>few|TRBV7-3
ASSLASGQSYNEQF
>-|TRBV19
ATLTGGAGQPQH
>-|TRBV7-3
ASSLEYNSPLH
>-|TRBV7-2
ASSLAGAFEAF
>-|TRBV7-9
ASKIMEGPLDEQF
>few|TRBV14
ASSVDSSLYGYT
>-|TRBV29-1
SVEDLSGVALAGGHVGQF
>once|TRBV2
ASSEALLSFYFYEQY
>-|TRBV6-6
ASSWGWGQPQH
>-|TRBV14
ASSQEVRGYGYT
>-|TRBV6-5
ASSKKRVGEQF